The 30 T cell receptor beta chains below come from one sample, sequenced in a study of Ad26.COV2.S vaccination and SARS-CoV-2 variants. Data came from immunoSEQ multiplex PCR; TCRdb stores just in-frame clones and leaves some out. The sample comprises roughly 400,000 clones, approximately 92% of which are singletons, and approximately 1.6% rests with the top ten. The treatment is: some 19 received Ad26.COV2.S at low or high dose, single or two shots; roughly five received placebo; per-sample allocation not given. Repertoires come from day 63 after the first vaccine or placebo injection. The sample was peripheral blood, taken in a trial of Ad26.COV2.S vaccine versus placebo. These receptors came from a person between 18 and 60 years old who received the Ad26.COV2.S COVID-19 vaccine or a placebo.

The chain links TRBV6-5 to TRBJ1-2; 8 nucleotides match TRBD1. The CDR3 contains 15 residues. CDR1 MNHEY and CDR2 SVGAGI come from the germline V gene. The V segment lost 6 bases and the J segment 5 bases; nucleotides outside the gene matches: 11. The CDR3 reads CASRTAGQGWYGYTF. CDR3 in DNA: TGTGCCAGCAGGACAGCCGGACAGGGATGGTATGGCTACACCTTC.

The rearrangement links TRBV11-3 to TRBJ2-1; D is uncertain. Trimming shortened V by 1 base and J by 6 bases, and 13 bases separated the two germline ends. Germline CDR1 reads SGHNT; CDR2 reads YENEEA. CDR3 size: 15 residues. For the CDR3, the DNA is TGTGCCAGCAGCTTAGTCTCGGGCAGTCCCAATGAGCAGTTCTTC. This encodes CASSLVSGSPNEQFF.

J is TRBJ1-2 and V is TRBV5-6; D uncertain. In germline, CDR1 is SGHDT, CDR2 YYEEEE. V was trimmed by 2 bases and J by 2 bases, leaving 13 bases between them. The CDR3 has 15 amino acids. The CDR3: CASSLGSGFNYGYTF. As DNA, the CDR3 is TGTGCCAGCAGCTTAGGTTCGGGTTTCAACTATGGCTACACCTTC.

The gene calls are TRBV15 and TRBJ2-1, with 7 bases identical to TRBD2. Germline trimming cut 1 base from V and 7 bases from J; bases unmatched to any gene: 10. Per germline, CDR1 LNHNV and CDR2 YYDKDF (reference sequence). This CDR3 is 16 amino acids long. This chain's CDR3 is CATSRAPGGSGNEQFF. The CDR3 nucleotides are TGTGCCACCAGCAGAGCCCCGGGGGGTAGTGGGAATGAGCAGTTCTTC.

V gene TRBV6-1 combines with J gene TRBJ2-1, with a possible D match to TRBD1 (6 bases). CDR1 and CDR2 (germline): MNHNS, SASEGT. There are 15 residues in the CDR3. With 2 bases removed from V and 7 bases from J, the gap between germline ends came to 15 bases. CDR3 bases: TGTGCCAGCAGTGAAACAGGGTATGGTAGTAATGAGCAGTTCTTC. The encoded protein is CASSETGYGSNEQFF.

This chain joins TRBV14 and TRBJ1-3, with unresolved D. V was pared by 4 bases and J by 5 bases, with 6 bases between. The CDR3 totals 12 residues. Germline values: CDR1 SGHDN, CDR2 FVKESK. The CDR3 sequence is CASSRVRNTIYF. The CDR3 bases are TGTGCCAGCAGCCGCGTCAGAAACACCATATATTTT.

Comment on this clone: In the same sample, other DNA sequences code for this CDR3. CDR3 loop: CASSPPVGETQYF. The CDR3, as DNA: TGTGCCAGCTCACCACCGGTAGGGGAGACCCAGTACTTC. The V call is TRBV18, the J call TRBJ2-5; D gene uncertain. Trimming took 0 bases from V and 5 from J, leaving 7 bases between them. The CDR3 has 13 amino acids. Germline loops: CDR1 KGHSH, CDR2 LQKENI.

This chain joins TRBV20-1 and TRBJ1-1; no reliable D call. V dropped 3 bases and J dropped 11 bases, with 10 bases sitting between them. The CDR3 has 10 residues. Germline-derived CDR1 and CDR2 are DFQATT and SNEGSKA (reference sequence). CDR3 sequence: CSASSGPAFF. The CDR3 bases are TGCAGTGCTAGTTCCGGGCCGGCTTTCTTT.

This clone has only one observation. The rearrangement uses TRBV3-1 (or the pseudogene TRBV3-2) and TRBJ1-1; D perhaps matches TRBD1 (5 bases). Germline CDR1 and CDR2: LGHDT and YNNKEL (reference sequence). This CDR3 is built from 17 residues. V dropped 1 base and J dropped 1 base, with 16 bases sitting between them. The CDR3 loop reads CASSQVVGRARNTEAFF. The CDR3 coding sequence is TGTGCCAGCAGCCAAGTGGTGGGCAGGGCTCGGAACACTGAAGCTTTCTTT.

The chain carries TRBV7-8 and TRBJ1-5; possibly TRBD1 for D (6 bases). Germline CDR1 and CDR2: SGHVS and FQNEAQ. With 5 bases removed from V and 2 bases from J, the gap between germline ends came to 13 bases. CDR3 length equals 15 residues. The chain's CDR3 is CASSAHRDGNQPQHF. The DNA of the CDR3 is TGTGCCAGCAGCGCCCACAGGGACGGCAATCAGCCCCAGCATTTT.

V and J are TRBV28 and TRBJ1-6; TRBD1 agrees at 9 bases. The ends lost 3 bases at V and 9 bases at J; junction bases unmatched: 6. CDR1 is MDHEN and CDR2 is SYDVKM in the germline V gene. The CDR3 has 15 residues. Here the CDR3 DNA reads TGTGCCAGCAGTTTCCGGGACAGGGACAGTTCACCCCTCCACTTT. Translating it yields CASSFRDRDSSPLHF.

J is TRBJ2-3 and V is TRBV7-9; no clear D gene. The germline CDR1 and CDR2 sequences are SEHNR and FQNEAQ (reference sequence). V was pared by 1 base and J by 4 bases, with 12 bases between. The CDR3 extends over 15 amino acids. CDR3 protein: CASSLVVGSPDTQYF. The CDR3 DNA reads TGTGCCAGCAGCTTAGTAGTCGGTTCCCCAGATACGCAGTATTTT.

The CDR3 protein is CAISPGLAQSTDTQYF. The CDR3 nucleotides are TGTGCCATCAGTCCGGGACTAGCACAAAGCACAGATACGCAGTATTTT. V and J are TRBV10-3 and TRBJ2-3; TRBD2 matches 9 bases. Looked up from germline, CDR1 is ENHRY and CDR2 is SYGVKD. The CDR3 extends over 16 amino acids. J gave up 0 bases and V 5 bases, and 6 bases lay outside the gene matches.

The rearrangement uses TRBV4-1 and TRBJ1-5, with unresolved D. With 4 bases removed from V and 4 bases from J, the gap between germline ends came to 14 bases. The CDR3 length is 15 residues. Germline values: CDR1 MGHRA, CDR2 YSYEKL. This CDR3 reads CASSPPPPGNQPQHF. CDR3 coding DNA: TGCGCCAGCAGCCCCCCACCCCCGGGGAATCAGCCCCAGCATTTT.

The chain combines TRBV19 with TRBJ1-1; D gene uncertain. V lost 0 bases and J 1 base, leaving 9 bases between the germline ends. Germline V lookup: CDR1 LNHDA, CDR2 SQIVND (reference sequence). The CDR3 contains 15 residues. CDR3 residues: CASSIDLSTNTEAFF. CDR3 coding DNA: TGTGCCAGTAGTATAGACCTATCAACGAACACTGAAGCTTTCTTT.

The V call is TRBV7-8, the J call TRBJ2-1; no clear D gene. CDR1 and CDR2 from the germline V gene are SGHVS and FQNEAQ. V lost 1 base and J 7 bases, leaving 11 bases between the germline ends. This CDR3 is 14 amino acids long. In DNA form, the CDR3 reads TGTGCCAGCAGCTTAGTTTCTTTTGGGAATGAGCAGTTCTTC. It specifies CASSLVSFGNEQFF.

The CDR3 region is CASSTDRGVSYEQYF. The CDR3 region has the DNA TGTGCCAGCAGTACGGACAGGGGGGTCTCCTACGAGCAGTACTTC. The J gene is TRBJ2-7, the V gene TRBV6-2 or TRBV6-3; 10 nucleotides line up with TRBD1. V shed 5 bases, J shed 0 bases, and the junction held 4 bases outside the gene matches. Looked up from germline, CDR1 is MNHEY and CDR2 is SVGEGT. The CDR3 is 15 residues long.

On this clone: The same CDR3 also results from other DNA sequences found in this sample. V is TRBV5-1 and J is TRBJ1-1; the D gene is possibly TRBD1 (6 bases). Trimming took off 0 bases at V and 0 bases at J, with 6 bases between the two ends. CDR1 and CDR2 from the germline V gene are SGHRS and YFSETQ. The CDR3 sequence is 14 residues long. DNA of the CDR3: TGCGCCAGCAGCTTGGGACAGGTGAACACTGAAGCTTTCTTT. Its protein product is CASSLGQVNTEAFF.

This clone was seen just once. CDR3 region: CASSVRQSSYNEQFF. The CDR3 region has the DNA TGTGCCAGCAGCGTGCGACAGAGCTCCTACAATGAGCAGTTCTTC. J is TRBJ2-1 and V is TRBV9, with D perhaps TRBD1 (5 bases). V was trimmed by 2 bases and J by 0 bases, leaving 9 bases between them. Per the germline V gene, CDR1 is SGDLS and CDR2 is YYNGEE. This CDR3 is 15 amino acids long. Using reference TRBV9 and TRBJ2-1 for the parts outside the CDR3, the full variable domain is DSGVTQTPKHLITATGQRVTLRCSPRSGDLSVYWYQQSLDQGLQFLIQYYNGEERAKGNILERFSAQQFPDLHSELNLSSLELGDSALYFCASSVRQSSYNEQFFGPGTRLTVL.

The chain uses TRBV9 and TRBJ2-1; D possibly uses TRBD1 or TRBD2 (5 bases each). V lost 3 bases to trimming and J lost 3 bases, with 13 bases between them. The CDR3 runs 15 residues. CDR1 is SGDLS and CDR2 is YYNGEE in the germline V gene. The chain's CDR3 is CASSEGPAGYNEQFF. Here the CDR3 DNA reads TGTGCCAGCAGCGAGGGGCCGGCGGGCTACAATGAGCAGTTCTTC.

This sequence joins TRBV18 and TRBJ2-5, with D unclear. There are 13 residues in the CDR3. Trimming pared 4 bases from V and 2 bases from J, leaving 8 bases between. The V gene's germline CDR1 is KGHSH and CDR2 LQKENI. CDR3 amino acids: CASSRTVQETQYF. The CDR3 DNA sequence: TGTGCCAGCTCACGCACAGTACAAGAGACCCAGTACTTC.

In the case of this clone: This CDR3 is also generated by other DNA sequences in the sample. The chain links TRBV28 to TRBJ2-7; D remains unclear. Per germline, CDR1 MDHEN and CDR2 SYDVKM. V was trimmed by 5 bases and J by 4 bases, leaving 3 bases between them. The CDR3 length is 10 residues. In DNA, the CDR3 is TGTGCCAGCAGTCGATACGAGCAGTACTTC. Translated, it gives CASSRYEQYF. Based on the CDR3 plus reference TRBV28 and TRBJ2-7, the full variable domain is DVKVTQSSRYLVKRTGEKVFLECVQDMDHENMFWYRQDPGLGLRLIYFSYDVKMKEKGDIPEGYSVSREKKERFSLILESASTNQTSMYLCASSRYEQYFGPGTRLTVT.

This clone was seen a single time. The chain links TRBV4-1 to TRBJ1-6; no definite D call. From germline, CDR1 is MGHRA and CDR2 YSYEKL. V dropped 1 base and J dropped 0 bases, with 16 bases sitting between them. The CDR3 consists of 19 residues. As DNA, the CDR3 is TGCGCCAGCAGCCAAGCTTTCGACATCGAGAGCTCCTATAATTCACCCCTCCACTTT. Amino acid sequence: CASSQAFDIESSYNSPLHF.

This clone was seen more than once but under ten times. The rearrangement uses TRBV10-3 and TRBJ1-2, with a possible D match to TRBD1 (5 bases). The CDR3 is 15 residues long. Per germline, CDR1 ENHRY and CDR2 SYGVKD. Trimming left V 2 bases short and J 2 bases short, with 12 bases between. CDR3 in amino acids: CAISEHGGKNYGYTF. The CDR3 DNA reads as TGTGCCATCAGTGAGCATGGGGGTAAAAACTATGGCTACACCTTC.

The count of this clone is one. The genes are TRBV11-3 and TRBJ2-5, with D maybe TRBD1 (6 bases). V lost 5 bases and J lost 0, with 10 bases in between. CDR1 SGHNT and CDR2 YENEEA come from the germline V gene. This CDR3 spans 14 amino acids. In DNA form, the CDR3 reads TGTGCCAGCAGCCCGGGACACAACCAAGAGACCCAGTACTTC. Amino acids: CASSPGHNQETQYF.

This clone has only one observation. The chain has TRBV19 and TRBJ2-4; unclear D gene. Germline V gene sequence: CDR1 LNHDA, CDR2 SQIVND (reference sequence). The CDR3 has 11 residues. V lost 8 bases, J lost 8 bases, and 10 bases lay in between. The CDR3 DNA reads as TGTGCCAGTGATAATGGGGACATTCAGTACTTC. Its translation is CASDNGDIQYF.

This clone was recorded once. The chain uses TRBV19 and TRBJ2-3, with D uncertain. The CDR3 has 15 residues. Germline-derived CDR1 and CDR2 are LNHDA and SQIVND (reference sequence). V lost 2 bases and J lost 1, with 10 bases in between. The CDR3 is CASSITRSGTDTQYF. CDR3 nucleotide sequence: TGTGCCAGTAGTATAACCAGAAGCGGCACAGATACGCAGTATTTT.

This chain joins TRBV5-1 and TRBJ2-3; 8 bases line up with TRBD2. After removal of 4 bases from V and 2 bases from J, the junction contained 12 bases not matched to a gene. This CDR3 has 17 residues. CDR1 SGHRS and CDR2 YFSETQ come from the germline V gene. For the CDR3, the DNA is TGCGCCAGCAGCCCCAGGGTACCAGCGGGGGCCACAGATACGCAGTATTTT. This sequence encodes CASSPRVPAGATDTQYF.

This clone was counted once. V is TRBV30 and J is TRBJ2-1; D unclear. The CDR3 is 16 residues long. The ends were cut back, 3 bases at V and 4 bases at J, with 19 bases in the middle. CDR1 GTSNPN and CDR2 SVGIG come from the germline V gene (reference sequence). The CDR3 DNA sequence: TGTGCCTGGAGAGAACCCGGACGAACGCCGTACAATGAGCAGTTCTTC. Translation: CAWREPGRTPYNEQFF.

The chain uses TRBV2 and TRBJ2-4, with D possibly matching TRBD2 (6 bases). V was trimmed by 4 bases and J by 0 bases, leaving 19 bases between them. The CDR3 runs 18 residues. CDR1 and CDR2 from the germline V gene are SNHLY and FYNNEI. The CDR3 DNA is TGTGCCAGCAGTGCCTGGGGAGGAGCCAACATAGCCAAAAACATTCAGTACTTC. Encoded protein: CASSAWGGANIAKNIQYF.